One sample yielded the 9 T cell receptor beta chains listed below, sequenced in a study of blood T cell repertoires in COVID-19. Profiling relied on immunoSEQ multiplex PCR, and the TCRdb table lists in-frame clones only, not all of them. This sample has 350,000 or so clones, with around 90% found just once. Material: peripheral blood. The origin of the receptors is a man between 18 and 29 years old with active or convalescent COVID-19.

This chain connects TRBV27 to TRBJ1-2; 8 bases are shared with TRBD1. Trimming at V came to 6 bases and at J to 5 bases, leaving 11 bases not matched to a gene. Germline V gives CDR1 MNHEY, CDR2 SMNVEV (reference sequence). CDR3 size: 15 residues. The CDR3 loop reads CASRLSPRGPYGYTF. The CDR3 DNA reads TGTGCCAGCAGGCTATCACCCAGGGGGCCGTATGGCTACACCTTC.

For this clone: A read error may account for a junction end that differs from germline. This chain links TRBV7-7 with TRBJ2-2, with 7 bases identical to TRBD1. Germline values: CDR1 SSHAT, CDR2 FNYEAQ (reference sequence). This CDR3 has 16 residues. The CDR3 loop reads CASSPSHQGEIGELFF. CDR3 in DNA: TGTGCTAGCAGTCCCTCCCATCAGGGGGAAATCGGGGAGCTGTTTTTT.

This chain links TRBV2 with TRBJ1-4; the match to TRBD1 covers 10 bases. Unmatched junction bases numbered 6, after V lost 8 bases and J lost 3 bases. This CDR3 contains 15 residues. The germline CDR1 and CDR2 sequences are SNHLY and FYNNEI. The CDR3, as DNA: TGTGCCAGCTCAAGGGACAGGGGTTCTAATGAAAAACTGTTTTTT. Translating it yields CASSRDRGSNEKLFF.

This clone was counted between two and nine times. The chain couples TRBV5-1 to TRBJ1-1; D is unclear. Germline V lookup: CDR1 SGHRS, CDR2 YFSETQ. Trimming pared 4 bases from V and 7 bases from J, leaving 26 bases between. CDR3 length: 17 amino acids. CDR3 loop: CASSPTGSERSLGEAFF. DNA for the CDR3: TGCGCCAGCAGCCCTACCGGCAGCGAGCGGAGTTTAGGTGAAGCTTTCTTT.

The V call is TRBV20-1, the J call TRBJ2-5, with D hard to call. Trimming took 3 bases from V and 2 from J, leaving 13 bases between them. CDR1 and CDR2 (germline): DFQATT, SNEGSKA (reference sequence). The CDR3 loop spans 14 amino acids. The CDR3 DNA sequence: TGCAGTGCTAGTTTGGTGAGGCGTCAAGAGACCCAGTACTTC. Protein product: CSASLVRRQETQYF.

This clone was observed once. The chain links TRBV6-5 to TRBJ1-6, with unresolved D. This CDR3 comprises 13 residues. V was trimmed by 0 bases and J by 9 bases, leaving 6 bases between them. Germline assignment: CDR1 MNHEY and CDR2 SVGAGI. CDR3 protein: CASSYSNGSPLHF. CDR3 bases: TGTGCCAGCAGTTACTCAAACGGTTCACCCCTCCACTTT.

The chain employs TRBV29-1 and TRBJ1-2, with D uncertain. Germline lookup yields CDR1 SQVTM and CDR2 ANQGSEA. CDR3 size: 13 residues. V lost 7 bases, J lost 2 bases, and 14 bases lay in between. The CDR3: CSAKRDSNYGYTF. CDR3 coding DNA: TGCAGCGCGAAGCGAGACTCGAACTATGGCTACACCTTC. The complete variable domain, with remaining parts taken from reference TRBV29-1 and TRBJ1-2, reads SAVISQKPSRDICQRGTSLTIQCQVDSQVTMMFWYRQQPGQSLTLIATANQGSEATYESGFVIDKFPISRPNLTFSTLTVSNMSPEDSSIYLCSAKRDSNYGYTFGSGTRLTVV.

The chain combines TRBV27 with TRBJ1-1; tentative D call: TRBD1 (6 bases). Germline V gene sequence: CDR1 MNHEY, CDR2 SMNVEV (reference sequence). V dropped 5 bases and J dropped 4 bases, with 11 bases sitting between them. The CDR3 is 13 residues long. This CDR3 is CASSVTGPTEAFF. CDR3 DNA sequence: TGTGCCAGCAGTGTAACAGGGCCCACTGAAGCTTTCTTT.

This clone has a single count. The chain has TRBV7-6 and TRBJ2-5, with 9 bases aligning to TRBD1. CDR1 SGHVS and CDR2 FNYEAQ come from the germline V gene. The CDR3 is 18 amino acids. The J segment lost 0 bases and the V segment lost 4 bases, leaving 12 bases of the junction unmatched. The CDR3 region has the DNA TGTGCCAGCAGCTCACCCCGGGACAGGGATTGGTACCAAGAGACCCAGTACTTC. Translating it yields CASSSPRDRDWYQETQYF.